Listed below are T cell receptor beta chains from one sample, sequenced in a study of identical twins. Via MiXCR, TCRdb re-called the 5' RACE reads, giving one row per CDR3 protein. The data contain approximately 600,000 distinct CDR3 sequences, about 7% of them singletons. These data are also associated with another study on yellow fever vaccine responses in identical twins.

The sequenced material came from PBMCs. Receptors originate from a young woman in good health. Each CDR3 is given with its conserved first and last residue. A D gene is named only where the DNA matches it firmly. Clone size is given for some rows only: seen once, a few or many times, or a class if the clone is expanded.

V: TRBV7-2; size: many; D: NA; J: TRBJ1-1; CDR3: CASSRIMNTEAFF; DNA: TGTGCCAGCAGCCGAATTATGAACACTGAAGCTTTCTTT
V: TRBV5-1; size: many; D: NA; J: TRBJ2-1; CDR3: CASSPGSSSYNEQFF; DNA: TGCGCCAGCAGCCCCGGTAGCTCCTCCTACAATGAGCAGTTCTTC
V: TRBV7-3; size: few; D: TRBD2; J: TRBJ2-5; CDR3: CASSQLAGAQETQYF; DNA: TGTGCCAGCAGCCAACTAGCGGGAGCACAAGAGACCCAGTACTTC
V: TRBV20-1; size: NA; D: NA; J: TRBJ1-4; CDR3: CSASDSRGTNEKLFF; DNA: TGCAGTGCTAGTGACAGCCGGGGAACTAATGAAAAACTGTTTTTT
V: TRBV2; size: many; D: TRBD2; J: TRBJ2-3; CDR3: CASKLAGSTDTQYF; DNA: TGTGCCAGCAAGTTAGCGGGAAGCACAGATACGCAGTATTTT
V: TRBV11-1; size: NA; D: TRBD2; J: TRBJ2-1; CDR3: CASSLVAGAASGGSSYNEQFF; DNA: TGTGCCAGCAGCTTAGTAGCAGGTGCGGCTAGCGGGGGGAGCTCCTACAATGAGCAGTTCTTC
V: TRBV19; size: few; D: NA; J: TRBJ2-1; CDR3: CASSDGQTYNEQFF; DNA: TGTGCCAGTAGTGACGGACAGACCTACAATGAGCAGTTCTTC
V: TRBV20-1; size: NA; D: NA; J: TRBJ2-3; CDR3: CSIGGRVDTQYF; DNA: TGCAGTATAGGGGGTCGGGTAGATACGCAGTATTTT
V: TRBV5-4; size: NA; D: TRBD2; J: TRBJ2-1; CDR3: CASSLETQRENEQFF; DNA: TGTGCCAGCAGCTTGGAAACCCAGCGGGAGAATGAGCAGTTCTTC
V: TRBV3-1; size: few; D: NA; J: TRBJ2-7; CDR3: CASSQGGRFYEQYF; DNA: TGTGCCAGCAGCCAAGGTGGGAGGTTCTACGAGCAGTACTTC
V: TRBV5-1; size: few; D: TRBD2; J: TRBJ2-1; CDR3: CASSLLGTSGSTGEQFF; DNA: TGCGCCAGCAGCTTGTTGGGGACTAGCGGGAGCACTGGTGAGCAGTTCTTC
V: TRBV5-1; size: many; D: NA; J: TRBJ1-2; CDR3: CASNYGGPDYGYTF; DNA: TGCGCCAGCAATTACGGGGGCCCGGACTATGGCTACACCTTC
V: TRBV10-3; size: NA; D: NA; J: TRBJ2-7; CDR3: CAIRMTSTYEQYF; DNA: TGTGCCATCAGGATGACTAGTACGTACGAGCAGTACTTC
V: TRBV14; size: many; D: TRBD1; J: TRBJ2-1; CDR3: CASSRQGSYNEQFF; DNA: TGTGCCAGCAGCCGACAGGGGTCCTACAATGAGCAGTTCTTC
V: TRBV10-3; size: few; D: TRBD1; J: TRBJ1-6; CDR3: CAISDAGQLNSPLHF; DNA: TGTGCCATCAGTGACGCGGGACAGCTAAATTCACCCCTCCACTTT
V: TRBV12-3/TRBV12-4; size: many; D: TRBD1; J: TRBJ2-5; CDR3: CASSLHLTGGQETQYF; DNA: TGTGCCAGCAGTTTACACTTGACAGGGGGTCAAGAGACCCAGTACTTC
V: TRBV7-6; size: many; D: NA; J: TRBJ1-6; CDR3: CASSLEGIDYNSPLHF; DNA: TGTGCCAGCAGCTTAGAGGGCATCGACTATAATTCACCCCTCCACTTT
V: TRBV20-1; size: NA; D: NA; J: TRBJ2-5; CDR3: CSAALDRSFQETQYF; DNA: TGCAGTGCAGCCTTAGACAGAAGTTTCCAAGAGACCCAGTACTTC